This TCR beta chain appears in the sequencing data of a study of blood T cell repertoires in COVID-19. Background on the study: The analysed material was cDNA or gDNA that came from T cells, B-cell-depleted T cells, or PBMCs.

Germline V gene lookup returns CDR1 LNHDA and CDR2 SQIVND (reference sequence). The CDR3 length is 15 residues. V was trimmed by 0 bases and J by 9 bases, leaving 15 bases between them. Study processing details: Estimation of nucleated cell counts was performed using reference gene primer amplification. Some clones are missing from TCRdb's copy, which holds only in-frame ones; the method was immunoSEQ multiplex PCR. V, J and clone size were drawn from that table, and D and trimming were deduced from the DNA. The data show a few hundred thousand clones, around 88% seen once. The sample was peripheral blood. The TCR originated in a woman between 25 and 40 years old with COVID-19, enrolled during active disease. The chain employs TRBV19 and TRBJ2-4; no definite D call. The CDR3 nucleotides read TGTGCCAGTAGTATAGACTCCGACATGGTTCGCATTCAGTACTTC. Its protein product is CASSIDSDMVRIQYF. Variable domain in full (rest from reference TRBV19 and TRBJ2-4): DGGITQSPKYLFRKEGQNVTLSCEQNLNHDAMYWYRQDPGQGLRLIYYSQIVNDFQKGDIAEGYSVSREKKESFPLTVTSAQKNPTAFYLCASSIDSDMVRIQYFGAGTRLSVL.